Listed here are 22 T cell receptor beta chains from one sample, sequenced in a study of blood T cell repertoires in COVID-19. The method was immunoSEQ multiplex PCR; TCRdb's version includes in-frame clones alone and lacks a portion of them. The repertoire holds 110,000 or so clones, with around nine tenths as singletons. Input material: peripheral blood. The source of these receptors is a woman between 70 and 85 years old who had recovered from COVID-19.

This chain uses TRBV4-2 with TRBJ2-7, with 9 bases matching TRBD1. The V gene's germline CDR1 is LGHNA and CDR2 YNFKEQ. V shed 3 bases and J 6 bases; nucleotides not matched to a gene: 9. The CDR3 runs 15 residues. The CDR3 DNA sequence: TGTGCCAGCAGCCAGAGACAGGGGGAGGGAGGCGAGCAGTACTTC. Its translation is CASSQRQGEGGEQYF.

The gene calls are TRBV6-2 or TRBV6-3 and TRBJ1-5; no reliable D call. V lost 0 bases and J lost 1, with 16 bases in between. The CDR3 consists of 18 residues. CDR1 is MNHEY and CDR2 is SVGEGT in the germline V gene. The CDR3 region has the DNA TGTGCCAGCAGTTACTCGACGGCAAGGACTTCGAGCAATCAGCCCCAGCATTTT. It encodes CASSYSTARTSSNQPQHF.

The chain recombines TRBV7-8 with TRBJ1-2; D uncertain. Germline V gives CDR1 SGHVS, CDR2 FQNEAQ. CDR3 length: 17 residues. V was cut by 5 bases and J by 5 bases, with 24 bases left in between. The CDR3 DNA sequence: TGTGCCAGCAGCCCCCAGTTGCGGGTTAGTCGAGGTTATGGCTACACCTTC. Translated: CASSPQLRVSRGYGYTF.

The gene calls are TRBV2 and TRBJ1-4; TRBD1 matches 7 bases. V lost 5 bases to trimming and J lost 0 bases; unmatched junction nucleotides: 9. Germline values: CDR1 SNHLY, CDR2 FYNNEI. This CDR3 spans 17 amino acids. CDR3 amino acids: CASSSGTVLATNEKLFF. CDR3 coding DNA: TGTGCCAGCAGTTCCGGGACAGTCCTTGCAACTAATGAAAAACTGTTTTTT.

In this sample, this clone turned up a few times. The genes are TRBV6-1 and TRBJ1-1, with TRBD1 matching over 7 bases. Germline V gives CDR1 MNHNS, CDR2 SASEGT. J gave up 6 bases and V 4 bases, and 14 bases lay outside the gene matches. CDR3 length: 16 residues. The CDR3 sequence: CASSALEGQISAEAFF. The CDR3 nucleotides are TGTGCCAGCAGTGCCTTAGAGGGACAGATATCCGCTGAAGCTTTCTTT.

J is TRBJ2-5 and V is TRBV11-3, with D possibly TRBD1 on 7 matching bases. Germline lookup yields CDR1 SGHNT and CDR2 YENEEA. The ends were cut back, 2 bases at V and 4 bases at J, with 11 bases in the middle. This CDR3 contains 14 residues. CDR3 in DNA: TGTGCCAGCAGCTTAAGGCAGGGGGGAGAGACCCAGTACTTC. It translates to CASSLRQGGETQYF.

Written as DNA, the CDR3 is TGTGCCAGTACCCGGACAGGGGAGGTCTATGGCTACACCTTC. It translates to CASTRTGEVYGYTF. V is TRBV19 and J is TRBJ1-2, with TRBD1 matching 9 bases. The V segment lost 7 bases and the J segment 4 bases; nucleotides outside the gene matches: 7. The germline CDR1 and CDR2 sequences are LNHDA and SQIVND (reference sequence). This CDR3 is built from 14 residues.

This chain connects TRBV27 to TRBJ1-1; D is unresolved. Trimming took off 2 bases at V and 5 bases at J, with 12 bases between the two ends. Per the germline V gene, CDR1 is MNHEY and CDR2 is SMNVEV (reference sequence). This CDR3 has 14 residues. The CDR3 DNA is TGTGCCAGCAGTTTAGGCTCCTTTGTGACTGAAGCTTTCTTT. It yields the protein CASSLGSFVTEAFF.

The CDR3 protein is CASSPARGGGEETQYF. The CDR3, as DNA: TGTGCCAGCAGCCCCGCCAGAGGCGGGGGGGAAGAGACCCAGTACTTC. The chain joins TRBV5-4 to TRBJ2-5; 9 positions match TRBD2. CDR1 is SGHNT and CDR2 is YYREEE in the germline V gene (reference sequence). J was trimmed by 3 bases and V by 4 bases; bases with no gene match: 10. The CDR3 contains 16 residues.

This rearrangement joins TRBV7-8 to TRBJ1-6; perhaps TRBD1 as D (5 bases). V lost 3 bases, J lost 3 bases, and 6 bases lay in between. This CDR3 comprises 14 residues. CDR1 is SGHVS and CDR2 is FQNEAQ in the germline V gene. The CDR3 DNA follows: TGTGCCAGCAGCTTTGACAGCTATAATTCACCCCTCCACTTT. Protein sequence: CASSFDSYNSPLHF.

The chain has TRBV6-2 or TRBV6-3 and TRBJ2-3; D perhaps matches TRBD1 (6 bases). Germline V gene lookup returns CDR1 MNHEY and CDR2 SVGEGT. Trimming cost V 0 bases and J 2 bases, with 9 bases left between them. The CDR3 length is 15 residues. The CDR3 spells CASSYSAGDTDTQYF. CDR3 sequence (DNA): TGTGCCAGCAGTTACTCCGCAGGGGACACAGATACGCAGTATTTT.

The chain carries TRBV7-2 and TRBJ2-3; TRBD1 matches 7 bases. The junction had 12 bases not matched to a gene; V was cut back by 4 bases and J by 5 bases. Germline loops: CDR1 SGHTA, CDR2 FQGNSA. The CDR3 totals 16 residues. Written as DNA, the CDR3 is TGTGCCAGCAGCTATCGACAGGGCGGCCTAAGAGATACGCAGTATTTT. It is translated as CASSYRQGGLRDTQYF.

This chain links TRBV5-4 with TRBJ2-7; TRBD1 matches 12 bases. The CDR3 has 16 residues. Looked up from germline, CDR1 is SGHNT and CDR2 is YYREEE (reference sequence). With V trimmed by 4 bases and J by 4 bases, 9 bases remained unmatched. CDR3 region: CASSAQPGQGAYEQYF. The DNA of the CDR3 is TGTGCCAGCAGCGCCCAACCGGGACAGGGGGCGTACGAGCAGTACTTC.

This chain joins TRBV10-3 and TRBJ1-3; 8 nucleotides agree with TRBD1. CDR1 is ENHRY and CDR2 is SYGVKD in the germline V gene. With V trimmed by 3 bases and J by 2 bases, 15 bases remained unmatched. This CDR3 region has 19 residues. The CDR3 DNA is TGTGCCATCAGTGACAGCGGGCTACCAGCGACAGGGGCTGGAAACACCATATATTTT. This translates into CAISDSGLPATGAGNTIYF.

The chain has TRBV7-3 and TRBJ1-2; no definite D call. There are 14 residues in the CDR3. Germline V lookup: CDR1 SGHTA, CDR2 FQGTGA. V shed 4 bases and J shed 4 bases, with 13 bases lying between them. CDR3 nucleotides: TGTGCCAGCAGCTCCCTTTCTTCCGTCTATGGCTACACCTTC. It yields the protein CASSSLSSVYGYTF.

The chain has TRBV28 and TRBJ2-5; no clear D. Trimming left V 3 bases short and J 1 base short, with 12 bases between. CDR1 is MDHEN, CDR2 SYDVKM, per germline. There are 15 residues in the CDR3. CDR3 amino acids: CASSFQTGLQETQYF. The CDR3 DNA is TGTGCCAGCAGTTTTCAGACTGGCCTCCAAGAGACCCAGTACTTC.

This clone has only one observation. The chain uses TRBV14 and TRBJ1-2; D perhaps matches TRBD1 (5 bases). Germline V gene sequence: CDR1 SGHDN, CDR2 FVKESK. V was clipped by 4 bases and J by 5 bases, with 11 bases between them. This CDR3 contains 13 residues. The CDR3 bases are TGTGCCAGCAGCCCGGGACTGTTATATGGCTACACCTTC. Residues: CASSPGLLYGYTF.

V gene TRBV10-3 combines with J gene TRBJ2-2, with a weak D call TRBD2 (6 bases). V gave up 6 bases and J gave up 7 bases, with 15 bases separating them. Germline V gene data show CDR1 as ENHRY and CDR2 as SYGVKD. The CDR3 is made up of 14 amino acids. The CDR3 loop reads CAIRASVGIGELFF. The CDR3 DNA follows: TGTGCCATCAGGGCTAGCGTGGGAATCGGGGAGCTGTTTTTT.

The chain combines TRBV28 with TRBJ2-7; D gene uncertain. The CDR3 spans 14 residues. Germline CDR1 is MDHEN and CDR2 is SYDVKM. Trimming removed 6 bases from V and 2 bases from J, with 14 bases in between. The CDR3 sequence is CASSGEQRTYEQYF. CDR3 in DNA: TGTGCCAGCAGCGGTGAGCAGAGGACCTACGAGCAGTACTTC.

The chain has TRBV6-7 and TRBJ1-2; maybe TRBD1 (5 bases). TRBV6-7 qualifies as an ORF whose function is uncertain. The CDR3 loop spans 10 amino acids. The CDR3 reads CPPGGRGYTF. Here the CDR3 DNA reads TGTCCCCCCGGGGGACGAGGCTACACCTTC.

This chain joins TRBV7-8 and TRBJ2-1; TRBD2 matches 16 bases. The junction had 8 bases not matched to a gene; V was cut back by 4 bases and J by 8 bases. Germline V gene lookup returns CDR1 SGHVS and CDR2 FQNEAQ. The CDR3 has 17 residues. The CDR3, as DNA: TGTGCCAGCAGCTCTAGGGTAGGGACTAGCGGGGGGGATGAGCAGTTCTTC. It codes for CASSSRVGTSGGDEQFF.

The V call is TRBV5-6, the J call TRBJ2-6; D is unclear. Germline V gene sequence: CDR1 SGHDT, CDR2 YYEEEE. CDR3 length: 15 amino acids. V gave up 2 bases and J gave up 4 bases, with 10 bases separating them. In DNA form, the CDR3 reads TGTGCCAGCAGCTTTGGGCCGGCAGGGGCCAACGTCCTGACTTTC. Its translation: CASSFGPAGANVLTF.